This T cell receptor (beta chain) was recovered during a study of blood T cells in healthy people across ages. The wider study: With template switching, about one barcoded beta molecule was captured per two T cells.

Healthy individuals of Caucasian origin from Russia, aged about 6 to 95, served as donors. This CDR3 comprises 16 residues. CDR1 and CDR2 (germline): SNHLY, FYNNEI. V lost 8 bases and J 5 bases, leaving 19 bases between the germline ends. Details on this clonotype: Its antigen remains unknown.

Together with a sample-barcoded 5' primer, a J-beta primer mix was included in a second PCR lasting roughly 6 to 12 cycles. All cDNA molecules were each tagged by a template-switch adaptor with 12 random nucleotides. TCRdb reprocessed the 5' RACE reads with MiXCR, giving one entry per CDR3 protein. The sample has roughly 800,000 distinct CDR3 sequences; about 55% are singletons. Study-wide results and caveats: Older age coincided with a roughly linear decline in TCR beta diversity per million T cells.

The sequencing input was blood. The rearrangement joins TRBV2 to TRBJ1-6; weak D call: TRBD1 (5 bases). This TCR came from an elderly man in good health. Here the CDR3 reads CASALRGGRDNSPLHF. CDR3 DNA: TGTGCCAGCGCCCTGCGGGGCGGCCGGGATAATTCACCCCTCCACTTT.